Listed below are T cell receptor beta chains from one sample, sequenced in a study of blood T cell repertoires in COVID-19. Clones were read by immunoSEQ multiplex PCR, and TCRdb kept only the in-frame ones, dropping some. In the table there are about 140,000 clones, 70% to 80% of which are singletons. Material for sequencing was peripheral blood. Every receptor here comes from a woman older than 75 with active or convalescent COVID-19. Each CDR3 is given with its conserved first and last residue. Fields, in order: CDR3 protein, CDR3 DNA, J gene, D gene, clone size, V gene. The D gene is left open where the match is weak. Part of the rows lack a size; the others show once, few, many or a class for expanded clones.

CASSPLAGNTIYF TGTGCCAGCAGTCCCCTTGCTGGAAACACCATATATTTT TRBJ1-3 - - TRBV12-3/TRBV12-4
CASSDGTGASGDTQYF TGTGCCAGCAGTGACGGTACAGGGGCCAGCGGAGATACGCAGTATTTT TRBJ2-3 TRBD1 - TRBV6-2/TRBV6-3
CASSLVGGTATFF TGTGCCAGCAGCTTGGTAGGTGGGACAGCAACTTTTTTT TRBJ1-4 TRBD1 - TRBV5-5
CAWSVPGTDYGYTF TGTGCCTGGAGCGTTCCCGGGACAGATTATGGCTACACCTTC TRBJ1-2 TRBD1 once TRBV30
CASSAGTGGYEQYF TGCGCCAGCAGCGCCGGGACAGGGGGCTACGAGCAGTACTTC TRBJ2-7 TRBD1 - TRBV5-1
CASSIGDRWYQPQHF TGTGCCAGTAGTATAGGGGACAGGTGGTATCAGCCCCAGCATTTT TRBJ1-5 TRBD1 - TRBV19
CASNAYRGQGNEQFF TGTGCCAGTAACGCTTACAGGGGGCAAGGCAATGAGCAGTTCTTC TRBJ2-1 TRBD1 - TRBV19
CASSLMGTGNMDGYTF TGTGCCAGCAGCTTAATGGGGACAGGGAACATGGATGGCTACACCTTC TRBJ1-2 TRBD1 - TRBV7-9
CASSQVQLTGILGSPLHF TGTGCCAGCAGCCAAGTACAACTTACAGGGATTTTGGGTTCACCCCTCCACTTT TRBJ1-6 - - TRBV4-2
CASSFSGTGIEQPQHF TGTGCCAGCAGCTTTTCCGGGACAGGAATTGAGCAGCCCCAGCATTTT TRBJ1-5 TRBD1 once TRBV7-2
CASRPTGLNTEAFF TGTGCCAGTAGGCCGACAGGGTTGAACACTGAAGCTTTCTTT TRBJ1-1 TRBD1 - TRBV19
CASSPLDRMKEQYF TGTGCCAGCTCACCTCTGGACAGGATGAAAGAGCAGTACTTC TRBJ2-7 TRBD1 - TRBV18
CASSPRLAGENEQFF TGTGCCAGCTCACCACGACTAGCGGGGGAGAATGAGCAGTTCTTC TRBJ2-1 TRBD2 - TRBV18
CASSQGSGGLETQYF TGTGCCAGCAGCCAAGGATCTGGGGGCTTGGAGACCCAGTACTTC TRBJ2-5 - few TRBV14
CASSRGDRDRTEAFF TGCGCCAGCAGCCGAGGAGACAGGGATAGGACTGAAGCTTTCTTT TRBJ1-1 TRBD1 - TRBV4-1
CASSLPGGGPQHF TGTGCCAGCAGCTTACCGGGGGGGGGACCCCAGCATTTT TRBJ1-5 - - TRBV7-2
CASSLGTAGGETQYF TGCGCCAGCAGCCTAGGGACTGCCGGGGGGGAGACCCAGTACTTC TRBJ2-5 TRBD2 - TRBV5-1
CASGGGSESAEQYF TGTGCCAGCGGGGGGGGGTCCGAAAGTGCCGAGCAGTACTTC TRBJ2-7 TRBD2 - TRBV6-5
CASSVGAQAYSGNTIYF TGTGCCAGCAGCGTAGGAGCACAGGCGTACTCTGGAAACACCATATATTTT TRBJ1-3 - - TRBV9
CAIETSGGAQVGQPQHF TGTGCCATCGAAACGAGTGGCGGGGCGCAGGTTGGGCAGCCCCAGCATTTT TRBJ1-5 - - TRBV10-3
CAISDGTITGELFF TGTGCCATCAGTGACGGGACAATCACCGGGGAGCTGTTTTTT TRBJ2-2 - - TRBV10-3
CASSGTRSGELFF TGTGCCAGCAGTGGTACTAGGTCCGGGGAGCTGTTTTTT TRBJ2-2 - - TRBV2
CASSREGNQPQHF TGTGCCAGCAGCCGCGAAGGCAATCAGCCCCAGCATTTT TRBJ1-5 - - TRBV7-9
CASSQDLTSYGYTF TGTGCCAGCAGCCAAGATCTTACTTCCTATGGCTACACCTTC TRBJ1-2 - - TRBV3-1/TRBV3-2
CASSLAGQSTEAFF TGTGCCAGCAGCTTAGCTGGACAGAGCACTGAAGCTTTCTTT TRBJ1-1 - - TRBV7-9
CASLLTGLPEAFF TGTGCCAGCTTACTCACAGGGTTGCCTGAAGCTTTCTTT TRBJ1-1 - few TRBV18
CASRGTAAYEQYF TGTGCCAGTAGGGGGACAGCCGCCTACGAGCAGTACTTC TRBJ2-7 TRBD1 - TRBV19
CASNRGFEQYF TGTGCCAGCAACCGGGGGTTCGAGCAGTACTTC TRBJ2-7 - - TRBV5-6
CASSYRGHREGEAFF TGTGCCAGCAGTTATAGGGGCCACAGGGAAGGTGAAGCTTTCTTT TRBJ1-1 - - TRBV27
CASSNGPGSSFVANVLTF TGTGCCAGTAGTAACGGCCCAGGATCCTCTTTTGTGGCCAACGTCCTGACTTTC TRBJ2-6 - few TRBV19
CATSRDGGGRETQYF TGTGCCACCAGCAGAGATGGGGGGGGTAGGGAGACCCAGTACTTC TRBJ2-5 TRBD2 once TRBV15
CASTPPNGNTGELFF TGTGCCAGCACCCCCCCAAACGGGAACACCGGGGAGCTGTTTTTT TRBJ2-2 - - TRBV7-8
CASSAEPTGGLHPGQSEAFF TGTGCTAGCAGCGCCGAACCGACAGGGGGCCTCCACCCAGGTCAGTCTGAAGCTTTCTTT TRBJ1-1 TRBD1 - TRBV7-7
CASSLRGTSGGPNTDTQYF TGCGCCAGCAGCTTGCGAGGGACTAGCGGGGGGCCTAACACAGATACGCAGTATTTT TRBJ2-3 TRBD2 - TRBV5-1
CASRTGVFSGANVLTF TGTGCCAGCAGGACAGGGGTTTTCTCTGGGGCCAACGTCCTGACTTTC TRBJ2-6 TRBD1 - TRBV2
CASRNSGGGNEQFF TGTGCCAGCAGGAATAGCGGGGGTGGTAATGAGCAGTTCTTC TRBJ2-1 TRBD2 - TRBV6-5
CASSSAPGQDYEQYF TGCGCCAGCAGCTCCGCACCGGGACAGGACTACGAGCAGTACTTC TRBJ2-7 TRBD1 - TRBV5-1
CASSQVSLWGYTF TGTGCCAGCAGCCAAGTTTCACTATGGGGCTACACCTTC TRBJ1-2 - - TRBV14
CASPVAANEKLFF TGTGCCAGCCCAGTGGCAGCTAATGAAAAACTGTTTTTT TRBJ1-4 - - TRBV6-6
CASSGQQNNEQFF TGTGCCAGCAGTGGACAGCAAAACAATGAGCAGTTCTTC TRBJ2-1 - - TRBV6-4